This T cell receptor beta chain stems from a study of blood T cell repertoires in COVID-19. From germline, CDR1 is SGHTA and CDR2 FQGNSA. Trimming left V 5 bases short and J 3 bases short, with 10 bases between. The CDR3 loop spans 13 amino acids. This clone appeared a few times. Sequenced by immunoSEQ multiplex PCR; TCRdb stores in-frame clones only, minus some. The sample includes over 150,000 clones, roughly 80% of them seen just once. The receptor comes from a man aged 35-49 years who had recovered from COVID-19. Sequenced: PBMCs or T cells enriched from blood (not recorded which). This sequence joins TRBV7-2 and TRBJ1-2; weak D call: TRBD1 (5 bases). Here the CDR3 reads CASSGSGHYGYTF. The CDR3 coding sequence is TGTGCCAGCAGCGGATCAGGGCACTATGGCTACACCTTC.